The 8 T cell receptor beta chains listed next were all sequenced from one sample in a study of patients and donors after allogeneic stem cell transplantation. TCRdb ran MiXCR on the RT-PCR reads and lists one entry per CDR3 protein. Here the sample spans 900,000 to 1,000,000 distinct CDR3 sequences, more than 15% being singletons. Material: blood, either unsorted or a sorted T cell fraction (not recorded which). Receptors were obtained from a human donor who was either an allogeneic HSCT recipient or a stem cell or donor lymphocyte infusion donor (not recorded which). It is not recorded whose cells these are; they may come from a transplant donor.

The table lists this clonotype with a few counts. This chain's CDR3 is CASSPQRRGGNQPQHF. CDR3 nucleotides: TGTGCCAGCAGCCCCCAAAGGAGGGGGGGAAATCAGCCCCAGCATTTT. This sequence joins TRBV7-2 and TRBJ1-5, with a tentative D call TRBD1 (6 bases). Germline CDR1 reads SGHTA; CDR2 reads FQGNSA. Trimming took off 5 bases at V and 4 bases at J, with 18 bases between the two ends. This CDR3 region has 16 residues.

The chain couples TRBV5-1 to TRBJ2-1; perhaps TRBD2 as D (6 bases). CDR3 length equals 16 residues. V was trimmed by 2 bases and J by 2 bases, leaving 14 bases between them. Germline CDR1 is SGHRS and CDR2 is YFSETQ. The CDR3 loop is CASSFGGVNTYNEQFF. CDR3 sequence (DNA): TGCGCCAGCAGCTTTGGCGGGGTTAATACCTACAATGAGCAGTTCTTC.

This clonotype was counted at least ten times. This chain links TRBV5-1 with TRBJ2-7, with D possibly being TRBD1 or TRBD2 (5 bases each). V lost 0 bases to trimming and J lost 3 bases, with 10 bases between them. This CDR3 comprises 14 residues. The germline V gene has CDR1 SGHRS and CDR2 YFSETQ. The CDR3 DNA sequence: TGCGCCAGCAGCTTGGTCCAGGGAGTCTACGAGCAGTACTTC. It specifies CASSLVQGVYEQYF.

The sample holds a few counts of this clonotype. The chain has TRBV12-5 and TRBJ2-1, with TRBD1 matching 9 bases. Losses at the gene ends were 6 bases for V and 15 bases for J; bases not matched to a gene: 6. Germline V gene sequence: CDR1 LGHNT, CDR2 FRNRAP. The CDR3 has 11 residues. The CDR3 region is CASGTGQGGFF. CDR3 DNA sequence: TGTGCTAGTGGGACGGGACAGGGAGGGTTCTTC.

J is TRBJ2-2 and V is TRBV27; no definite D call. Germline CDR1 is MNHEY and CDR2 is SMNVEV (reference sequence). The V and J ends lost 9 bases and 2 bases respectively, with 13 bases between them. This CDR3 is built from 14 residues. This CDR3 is CASTSGRNTGELFF. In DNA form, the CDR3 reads TGTGCCAGTACATCGGGCAGAAACACCGGGGAGCTGTTTTTT.

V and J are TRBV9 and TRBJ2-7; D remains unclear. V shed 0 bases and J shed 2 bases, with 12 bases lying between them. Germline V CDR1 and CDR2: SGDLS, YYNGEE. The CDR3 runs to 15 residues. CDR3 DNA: TGTGCCAGCAGCGTAGAGGTAGGGCCCACCTACGAGCAGTACTTC. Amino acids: CASSVEVGPTYEQYF.

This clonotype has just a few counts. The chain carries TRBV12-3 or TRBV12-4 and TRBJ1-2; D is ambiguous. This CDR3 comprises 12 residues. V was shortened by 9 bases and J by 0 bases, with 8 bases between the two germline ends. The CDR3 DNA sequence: TGTGCCAGTGCTTATGCTAACTATGGCTACACCTTC. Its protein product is CASAYANYGYTF.

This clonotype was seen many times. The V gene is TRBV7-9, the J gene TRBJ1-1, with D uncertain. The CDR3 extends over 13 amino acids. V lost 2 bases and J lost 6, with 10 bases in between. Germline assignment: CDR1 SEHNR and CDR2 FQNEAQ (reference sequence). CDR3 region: CASSLSSLPEAFF. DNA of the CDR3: TGTGCCAGCAGCTTAAGTTCTCTCCCTGAAGCTTTCTTT.